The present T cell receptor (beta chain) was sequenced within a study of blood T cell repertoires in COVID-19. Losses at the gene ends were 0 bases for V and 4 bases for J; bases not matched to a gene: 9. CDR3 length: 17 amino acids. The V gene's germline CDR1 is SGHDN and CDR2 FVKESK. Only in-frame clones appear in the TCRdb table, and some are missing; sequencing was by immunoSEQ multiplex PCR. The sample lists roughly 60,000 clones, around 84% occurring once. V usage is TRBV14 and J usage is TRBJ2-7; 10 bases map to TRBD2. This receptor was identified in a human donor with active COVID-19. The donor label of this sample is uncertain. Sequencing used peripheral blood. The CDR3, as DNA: TGTGCCAGCAGCCAAGATCGTCTAGCGGGGGCAGCTTACGAGCAGTACTTC. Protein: CASSQDRLAGAAYEQYF. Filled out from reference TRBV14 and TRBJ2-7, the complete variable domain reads EAGVTQFPSHSVIEKGQTVTLRCDPISGHDNLYWYRRVMGKEIKFLLHFVKESKQDESGMPNNRFLAERTGGTYSTLKVQPAELEDSGVYFCASSQDRLAGAAYEQYFGPGTRLTVT.